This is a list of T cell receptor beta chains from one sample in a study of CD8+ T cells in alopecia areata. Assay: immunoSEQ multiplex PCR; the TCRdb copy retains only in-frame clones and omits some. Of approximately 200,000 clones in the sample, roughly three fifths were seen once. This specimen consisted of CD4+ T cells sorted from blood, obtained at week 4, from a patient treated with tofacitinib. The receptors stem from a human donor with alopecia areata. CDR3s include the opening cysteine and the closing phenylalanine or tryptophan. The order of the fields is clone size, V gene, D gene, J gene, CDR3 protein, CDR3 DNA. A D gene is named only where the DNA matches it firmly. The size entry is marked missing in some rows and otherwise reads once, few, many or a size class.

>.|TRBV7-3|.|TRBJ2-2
CASSLSRDAGELFF
TGTGCCAGCAGCTTAAGCAGGGACGCCGGGGAGCTGTTTTTT
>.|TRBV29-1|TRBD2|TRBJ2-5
CSVDGGRETQYF
TGCAGCGTTGATGGCGGGAGGGAGACCCAGTACTTC
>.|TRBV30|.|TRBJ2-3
CAWSLRLDTQYF
TGTGCCTGGAGCCTTAGACTCGATACGCAGTATTTT
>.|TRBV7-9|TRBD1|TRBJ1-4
CASSEADRDLFF
TGTGCCAGCAGCGAAGCCGACAGGGACCTGTTTTTT
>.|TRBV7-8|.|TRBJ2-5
CASSRPGRQETQYF
TGTGCCAGCAGCCGCCCGGGACGGCAAGAGACCCAGTACTTC
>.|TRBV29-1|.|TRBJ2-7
CSARGGLRSYEQYF
TGCAGCGCCAGAGGGGGTCTCCGGTCCTACGAGCAGTACTTC
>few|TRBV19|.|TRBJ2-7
CASSMVVSSYEQYF
TGTGCCAGTAGTATGGTGGTCAGCTCCTACGAGCAGTACTTC
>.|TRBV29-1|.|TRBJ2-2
CSVAVGATGELFF
TGCAGCGTGGCAGTTGGGGCCACCGGGGAGCTGTTTTTT
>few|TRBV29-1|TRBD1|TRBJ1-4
CSVGTGLSGEKLFF
TGCAGCGTCGGGACAGGGCTTAGCGGTGAAAAACTGTTTTTT
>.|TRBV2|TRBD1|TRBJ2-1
CASTDRGLLF
TGTGCCAGCACGGACAGGGGGTTGCTCTTC
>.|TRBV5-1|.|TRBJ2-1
CASSLAQPGPNEQFF
TGCGCCAGCAGCTTAGCCCAGCCGGGACCCAATGAGCAGTTCTTC